These 5 T cell receptor beta chains originate from one sample sequenced in a study of blood T cell repertoires in COVID-19. The assay was immunoSEQ multiplex PCR, and TCRdb's table has in-frame clones only and misses some. The sample yields fewer than 70,000 clones, 78% seen once. What was sequenced was peripheral blood. Receptors were obtained from a human donor in a cohort sampled during active COVID-19.

The chain employs TRBV7-8 and TRBJ1-2; D not certain. This CDR3 spans 16 amino acids. Germline V CDR1 and CDR2: SGHVS, FQNEAQ. V was trimmed by 2 bases and J by 2 bases, leaving 15 bases between them. This CDR3 reads CASSLPPLKMNYGYTF. The DNA of the CDR3 is TGTGCCAGCAGCTTACCCCCACTTAAGATGAACTATGGCTACACCTTC.

V is TRBV28 and J is TRBJ2-7; 14 bases match TRBD2. This CDR3 contains 18 residues. Germline CDR1 MDHEN, CDR2 SYDVKM. V gave up 4 bases and J gave up 6 bases; unmatched junction bases: 14. The DNA for the CDR3 is TGTGCCAGCAGTTCGTTCGGGACTAGCGGGAGAAGGGGCTCCGAGCAGTACTTC. This sequence encodes CASSSFGTSGRRGSEQYF.

This rearrangement joins TRBV9 to TRBJ2-5, with D possibly being TRBD2 (5 bases). Germline assignment: CDR1 SGDLS and CDR2 YYNGEE. Trimming pared 0 bases from V and 5 bases from J, leaving 8 bases between. The CDR3 runs to 13 residues. CDR3 sequence: CASSVVGSETQYF. As DNA, the CDR3 is TGTGCCAGCAGCGTAGTAGGGAGCGAGACCCAGTACTTC.

The V and J genes are TRBV27 and TRBJ1-2; D unresolved. This CDR3 is built from 13 residues. The ends were cut back, 1 base at V and 5 bases at J, with 8 bases in the middle. The germline CDR1 and CDR2 sequences are MNHEY and SMNVEV (reference sequence). The CDR3 DNA is TGTGCCAGCAGTTTATACCGACATTATGGCTACACCTTC. Amino acids: CASSLYRHYGYTF.

The chain links TRBV4-3 to TRBJ1-2, with D hard to call. CDR1 is LGHNA and CDR2 is YSLEER in the germline V gene. This CDR3 comprises 14 residues. Trimming removed 3 bases at V and 4 bases at J, with 12 bases between. As DNA, the CDR3 is TGCGCCAGCAGCCACCAGCAGGCGGGCTATGGCTACACCTTC. It encodes CASSHQQAGYGYTF.